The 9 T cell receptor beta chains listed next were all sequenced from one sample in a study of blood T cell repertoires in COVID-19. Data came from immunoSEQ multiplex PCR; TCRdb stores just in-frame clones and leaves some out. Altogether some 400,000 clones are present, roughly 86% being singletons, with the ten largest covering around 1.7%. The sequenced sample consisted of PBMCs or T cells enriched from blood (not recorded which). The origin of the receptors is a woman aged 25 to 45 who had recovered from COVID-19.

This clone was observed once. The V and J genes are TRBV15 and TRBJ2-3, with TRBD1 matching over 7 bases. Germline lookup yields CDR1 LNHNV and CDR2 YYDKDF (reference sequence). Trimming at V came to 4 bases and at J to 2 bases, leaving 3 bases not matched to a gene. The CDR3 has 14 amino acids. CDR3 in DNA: TGTGCCACCAGCAAGGGGGCTGACACAGATACGCAGTATTTT. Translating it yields CATSKGADTDTQYF.

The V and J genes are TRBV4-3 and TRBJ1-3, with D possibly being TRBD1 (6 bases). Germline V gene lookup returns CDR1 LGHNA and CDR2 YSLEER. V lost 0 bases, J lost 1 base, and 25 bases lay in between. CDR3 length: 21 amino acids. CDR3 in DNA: TGCGCCAGCAGCCAAGACTTGCCTCTGGGCCGGGACAAAGGATCTGGAAACACCATATATTTT. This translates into CASSQDLPLGRDKGSGNTIYF.

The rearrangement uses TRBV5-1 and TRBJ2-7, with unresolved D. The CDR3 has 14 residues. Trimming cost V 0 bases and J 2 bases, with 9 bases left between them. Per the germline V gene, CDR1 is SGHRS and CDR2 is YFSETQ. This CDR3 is CASSLVAAPYEQYF. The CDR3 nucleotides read TGCGCCAGCAGCTTGGTAGCAGCTCCCTACGAGCAGTACTTC. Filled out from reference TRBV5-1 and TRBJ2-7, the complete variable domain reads KAGVTQTPRYLIKTRGQQVTLSCSPISGHRSVSWYQQTPGQGLQFLFEYFSETQRNKGNFPGRFSGRQFSNSRSEMNVSTLELGDSALYLCASSLVAAPYEQYFGPGTRLTVT.

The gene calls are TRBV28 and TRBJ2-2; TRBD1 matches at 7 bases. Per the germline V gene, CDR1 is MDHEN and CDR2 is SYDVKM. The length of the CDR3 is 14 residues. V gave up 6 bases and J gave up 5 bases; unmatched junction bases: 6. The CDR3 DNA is TGTGCCAGCAGGGGCGACAGGGTGACCGGGGAGCTGTTTTTT. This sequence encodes CASRGDRVTGELFF. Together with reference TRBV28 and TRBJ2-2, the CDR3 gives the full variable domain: DVKVTQSSRYLVKRTGEKVFLECVQDMDHENMFWYRQDPGLGLRLIYFSYDVKMKEKGDIPEGYSVSREKKERFSLILESASTNQTSMYLCASRGDRVTGELFFGEGSRLTVL.

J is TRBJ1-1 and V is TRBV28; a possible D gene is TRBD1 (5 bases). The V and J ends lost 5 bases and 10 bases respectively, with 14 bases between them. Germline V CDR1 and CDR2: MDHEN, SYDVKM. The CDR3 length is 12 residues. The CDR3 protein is CASSRQPRGAFF. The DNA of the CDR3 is TGTGCCAGCAGTCGACAACCTAGGGGAGCTTTCTTT.

The CDR3 loop reads CASSFLAGDSGELFF. As DNA, the CDR3 is TGCGCCAGCAGCTTCCTAGCCGGGGATTCCGGGGAGCTGTTTTTT. The chain carries TRBV5-1 and TRBJ2-2; D is perhaps TRBD2 (5 bases). V dropped 2 bases and J dropped 6 bases, with 14 bases sitting between them. The CDR3 is made up of 15 amino acids. Germline CDR1 is SGHRS and CDR2 is YFSETQ.

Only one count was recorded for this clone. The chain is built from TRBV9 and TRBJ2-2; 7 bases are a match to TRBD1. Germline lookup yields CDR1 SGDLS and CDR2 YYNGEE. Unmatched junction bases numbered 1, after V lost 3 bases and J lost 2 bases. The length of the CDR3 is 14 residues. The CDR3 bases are TGTGCCAGCAGCGGGGACAGCAACACCGGGGAGCTGTTTTTT. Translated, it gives CASSGDSNTGELFF. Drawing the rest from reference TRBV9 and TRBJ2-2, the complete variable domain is DSGVTQTPKHLITATGQRVTLRCSPRSGDLSVYWYQQSLDQGLQFLIQYYNGEERAKGNILERFSAQQFPDLHSELNLSSLELGDSALYFCASSGDSNTGELFFGEGSRLTVL.

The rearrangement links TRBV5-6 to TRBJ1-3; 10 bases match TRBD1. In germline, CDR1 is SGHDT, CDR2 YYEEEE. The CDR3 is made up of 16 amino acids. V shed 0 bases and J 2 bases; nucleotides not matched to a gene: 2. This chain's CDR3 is CASSLVGTGAGNTIYF. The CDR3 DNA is TGTGCCAGCAGCTTGGTGGGGACAGGGGCTGGAAACACCATATATTTT.

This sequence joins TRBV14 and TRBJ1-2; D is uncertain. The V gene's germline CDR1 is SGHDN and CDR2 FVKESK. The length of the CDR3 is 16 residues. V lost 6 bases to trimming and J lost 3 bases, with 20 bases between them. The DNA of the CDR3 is TGTGCCAGCAGTTTGACCGTGGGCAGATTAGACTATGGCTACACCTTC. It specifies CASSLTVGRLDYGYTF.